Each of the 15 T cell receptor beta chains below was sequenced from the same sample in a study of T cell responses to AZD1222 COVID-19 vaccine. Produced via immunoSEQ multiplex PCR; TCRdb's table is partial and in-frame only. The table has some 25,000 clones, approximately 85% seen once. Sequenced material: peripheral blood, taken 28 days after the second AZD1222 dose. The receptors originated from an adult who received the AZD1222 COVID-19 vaccine.

The chain joins TRBV5-1 to TRBJ2-3; 7 bases are a match to TRBD2. The CDR3 sequence is 15 residues long. CDR1 is SGHRS, CDR2 YFSETQ, per germline. The ends lost 0 bases at V and 5 bases at J; junction bases unmatched: 6. CDR3 sequence reads: CASSLGTRGGDTQYF. In DNA, the CDR3 is TGCGCCAGCAGCTTGGGGACTAGAGGAGGAGATACGCAGTATTTT.

The chain employs TRBV5-1 and TRBJ1-2; 10 bases line up with TRBD1. The V and J ends lost 4 bases and 3 bases, in that order; junction bases with no gene match: 6. CDR1 SGHRS and CDR2 YFSETQ come from the germline V gene. The CDR3 spans 15 residues. In DNA form, the CDR3 reads TGCGCCAGCAGCCCGAGGACAGGGGGGGACTATGGCTACACCTTC. This codes for CASSPRTGGDYGYTF.

The gene calls are TRBV7-2 and TRBJ1-2; no reliable D call. CDR1 and CDR2 (germline): SGHTA, FQGNSA. The CDR3 consists of 13 residues. V lost 2 bases and J lost 6, with 10 bases in between. CDR3 region: CASSLSVWDGYTF. CDR3 DNA: TGTGCCAGCAGCTTATCAGTGTGGGATGGCTACACCTTC.

The V gene is TRBV7-9, the J gene TRBJ1-5; D remains ambiguous. Germline CDR1 SEHNR, CDR2 FQNEAQ (reference sequence). V was trimmed by 1 base and J by 7 bases, leaving 8 bases between them. The CDR3 consists of 13 residues. In DNA, the CDR3 is TGTGCCAGCAGCTTAGGGGAGGCGCAGCCCCAGCATTTT. Translation gives CASSLGEAQPQHF.

V is TRBV6-5 and J is TRBJ1-5; D unclear. The CDR3 is 11 residues long. Germline lookup yields CDR1 MNHEY and CDR2 SVGAGI. V lost 8 bases and J 5 bases, leaving 7 bases between the germline ends. CDR3 residues: CASGVDQPQHF. CDR3 bases: TGTGCCAGCGGGGTAGATCAGCCCCAGCATTTT.

The count of this clone is one. CDR3 amino acids: CASSAKFPSEGARHQPQHF. Written as DNA, the CDR3 is TGTGCCAGCAGTGCAAAGTTCCCCTCGGAGGGCGCGCGCCATCAGCCCCAGCATTTT. This chain joins TRBV6-1 and TRBJ1-5, with D unresolved. Germline V gene lookup returns CDR1 MNHNS and CDR2 SASEGT. The CDR3 has 19 residues. V lost 4 bases to trimming and J lost 5 bases, with 27 bases between them.

The chain couples TRBV4-1 to TRBJ1-4; D remains ambiguous. Germline lookup yields CDR1 MGHRA and CDR2 YSYEKL. This CDR3 has 12 amino acids. V shed 0 bases and J shed 13 bases, with 9 bases lying between them. The CDR3 protein is CASSQDPSRLFF. The CDR3 DNA reads TGCGCCAGCAGCCAAGATCCGTCCAGACTGTTTTTT.

The chain links TRBV10-1 to TRBJ2-4; 7 bases map to TRBD2. The CDR3 has 15 amino acids. The trim removed 8 bases at V and 4 bases at J, leaving 11 bases unmatched. Germline values: CDR1 WNHNN, CDR2 SYGVQD (reference sequence). This CDR3 is CASGSWRGLKNIQYF. CDR3 DNA: TGCGCCAGCGGAAGCTGGCGGGGACTAAAAAACATTCAGTACTTC.

V usage is TRBV20-1 and J usage is TRBJ1-5; D gene unclear. V was clipped by 3 bases and J by 9 bases, with 9 bases between them. The CDR3 spans 11 residues. The germline V gene has CDR1 DFQATT and CDR2 SNEGSKA (reference sequence). The CDR3, as DNA: TGCAGTGCTAGTGAGGCGGGGCCCCAGCATTTT. This gives the protein CSASEAGPQHF.

The gene calls are TRBV6-1 and TRBJ2-7; maybe TRBD1 (5 bases). CDR3 length: 16 residues. Germline CDR1 reads MNHNS; CDR2 reads SASEGT. Deletions cut 0 bases from V and 0 bases from J, with 12 bases between. CDR3 nucleotide sequence: TGTGCCAGCAGTGAAGCTTTGACAGCCATCTCCTACGAGCAGTACTTC. Amino acids: CASSEALTAISYEQYF.

CDR3 residues: CASERDGPGELFF. DNA for the CDR3: TGTGCATCTGAAAGGGATGGGCCCGGGGAGCTGTTTTTT. The chain is built from TRBV10-3 and TRBJ2-2; no clear D. Germline V gene lookup returns CDR1 ENHRY and CDR2 SYGVKD. The CDR3 covers 13 residues.

This chain uses TRBV6-1 with TRBJ2-1; no clear D. Trimming took off 2 bases at V and 4 bases at J, with 9 bases between the two ends. The CDR3 covers 14 residues. Looked up from germline, CDR1 is MNHNS and CDR2 is SASEGT. CDR3 in amino acids: CASSESPNYNEQFF. The CDR3 region has the DNA TGTGCCAGCAGTGAATCACCCAATTACAATGAGCAGTTCTTC.

The rearrangement uses TRBV6-2 or TRBV6-3 and TRBJ2-7; 9 bases are shared with TRBD2. V trimming: 1 base; J trimming: 4 bases; junction bases outside the gene matches: 11. Germline CDR1 MNHEY, CDR2 SVGEGT. The length of the CDR3 is 17 residues. This chain's CDR3 is CASSYFGQRGATYEQYF. CDR3 bases: TGTGCCAGCAGTTACTTCGGCCAGCGGGGGGCTACTTACGAGCAGTACTTC.

The table lists this clone with a count of one. The chain carries TRBV18 and TRBJ2-3, with a tentative D call TRBD1 (6 bases). Trimming removed 3 bases at V and 2 bases at J, with 12 bases between. Germline V gene lookup returns CDR1 KGHSH and CDR2 LQKENI. CDR3 size: 15 residues. The CDR3 is CASSPQGSSTDTQYF. In nucleotides, the CDR3 is TGTGCCAGCTCACCCCAGGGGTCCTCCACAGATACGCAGTATTTT.

The chain uses TRBV28 and TRBJ1-5; D is uncertain. Trimming took off 2 bases at V and 0 bases at J, with 14 bases between the two ends. This CDR3 has 17 residues. Germline V CDR1 and CDR2: MDHEN, SYDVKM. The CDR3 DNA reads TGTGCCAGCAGTTTAAGGGAGGGTGCCTTTAGCAATCAGCCCCAGCATTTT. Protein sequence: CASSLREGAFSNQPQHF.